This is a list of T cell receptor beta chains from one sample in a study of blood T cell repertoires in COVID-19. Sequencing used immunoSEQ multiplex PCR; TCRdb keeps in-frame clones, though not all of them. This table has roughly 150,000 clones, around four fifths appearing once. The specimen was PBMCs or T cells enriched from blood (not recorded which). The receptors shown here come from a man aged 50 or older who had recovered from COVID-19. The CDR3 runs from the conserved cysteine through the conserved F or W. The D gene is left open where the match is weak. The size entry is marked missing in some rows and otherwise reads once, few, many or a size class.

d_call | j_call | v_call | clone_size | cdr3_aa | cdr3_nt
NA | TRBJ1-2 | TRBV2 | NA | CASSEAGVYGYTF | TGTGCCAGCAGTGAAGCGGGAGTCTATGGCTACACCTTC
TRBD1 | TRBJ1-5 | TRBV18 | few | CASSLTGYTGAFNQPQHF | TGTGCCAGCTCACTCACGGGCTATACAGGGGCCTTCAATCAGCCCCAGCATTTT
TRBD1 | TRBJ2-6 | TRBV9 | NA | CASSPTGDGANVLTF | TGTGCCAGCAGCCCAACAGGGGATGGGGCCAACGTCCTGACTTTC
TRBD2 | TRBJ2-2 | TRBV29-1 | NA | CSVDLAGGSNTGELFF | TGCAGCGTTGATTTAGCGGGGGGTTCGAACACCGGGGAGCTGTTTTTT
NA | TRBJ1-5 | TRBV19 | NA | CASIFYLSAQPQHF | TGTGCCAGTATCTTTTACCTTAGCGCTCAGCCCCAGCATTTT
NA | TRBJ2-6 | TRBV7-9 | NA | CASSGPGIPGANVLTF | TGTGCCAGCAGCGGGCCCGGGATTCCTGGGGCCAACGTCCTGACTTTC
TRBD1 | TRBJ1-6 | TRBV27 | NA | CASSLLGDRGVSLHF | TGTGCCAGCAGTTTATTGGGGGACAGGGGAGTTAGCCTCCACTTT
NA | TRBJ1-4 | TRBV19 | few | CASSMVRGEKLFF | TGTGCCAGTAGTATGGTACGGGGGGAAAAACTGTTTTTT
TRBD1 | TRBJ1-4 | TRBV5-5 | NA | CASSFIDRGQANEKLFF | TGTGCCAGCAGCTTTATCGACAGGGGGCAGGCTAATGAAAAACTGTTTTTT
TRBD1 | TRBJ1-6 | TRBV30 | few | CAFGTGRNSPLHF | TGTGCCTTCGGGACAGGGAGAAATTCACCCCTCCACTTT